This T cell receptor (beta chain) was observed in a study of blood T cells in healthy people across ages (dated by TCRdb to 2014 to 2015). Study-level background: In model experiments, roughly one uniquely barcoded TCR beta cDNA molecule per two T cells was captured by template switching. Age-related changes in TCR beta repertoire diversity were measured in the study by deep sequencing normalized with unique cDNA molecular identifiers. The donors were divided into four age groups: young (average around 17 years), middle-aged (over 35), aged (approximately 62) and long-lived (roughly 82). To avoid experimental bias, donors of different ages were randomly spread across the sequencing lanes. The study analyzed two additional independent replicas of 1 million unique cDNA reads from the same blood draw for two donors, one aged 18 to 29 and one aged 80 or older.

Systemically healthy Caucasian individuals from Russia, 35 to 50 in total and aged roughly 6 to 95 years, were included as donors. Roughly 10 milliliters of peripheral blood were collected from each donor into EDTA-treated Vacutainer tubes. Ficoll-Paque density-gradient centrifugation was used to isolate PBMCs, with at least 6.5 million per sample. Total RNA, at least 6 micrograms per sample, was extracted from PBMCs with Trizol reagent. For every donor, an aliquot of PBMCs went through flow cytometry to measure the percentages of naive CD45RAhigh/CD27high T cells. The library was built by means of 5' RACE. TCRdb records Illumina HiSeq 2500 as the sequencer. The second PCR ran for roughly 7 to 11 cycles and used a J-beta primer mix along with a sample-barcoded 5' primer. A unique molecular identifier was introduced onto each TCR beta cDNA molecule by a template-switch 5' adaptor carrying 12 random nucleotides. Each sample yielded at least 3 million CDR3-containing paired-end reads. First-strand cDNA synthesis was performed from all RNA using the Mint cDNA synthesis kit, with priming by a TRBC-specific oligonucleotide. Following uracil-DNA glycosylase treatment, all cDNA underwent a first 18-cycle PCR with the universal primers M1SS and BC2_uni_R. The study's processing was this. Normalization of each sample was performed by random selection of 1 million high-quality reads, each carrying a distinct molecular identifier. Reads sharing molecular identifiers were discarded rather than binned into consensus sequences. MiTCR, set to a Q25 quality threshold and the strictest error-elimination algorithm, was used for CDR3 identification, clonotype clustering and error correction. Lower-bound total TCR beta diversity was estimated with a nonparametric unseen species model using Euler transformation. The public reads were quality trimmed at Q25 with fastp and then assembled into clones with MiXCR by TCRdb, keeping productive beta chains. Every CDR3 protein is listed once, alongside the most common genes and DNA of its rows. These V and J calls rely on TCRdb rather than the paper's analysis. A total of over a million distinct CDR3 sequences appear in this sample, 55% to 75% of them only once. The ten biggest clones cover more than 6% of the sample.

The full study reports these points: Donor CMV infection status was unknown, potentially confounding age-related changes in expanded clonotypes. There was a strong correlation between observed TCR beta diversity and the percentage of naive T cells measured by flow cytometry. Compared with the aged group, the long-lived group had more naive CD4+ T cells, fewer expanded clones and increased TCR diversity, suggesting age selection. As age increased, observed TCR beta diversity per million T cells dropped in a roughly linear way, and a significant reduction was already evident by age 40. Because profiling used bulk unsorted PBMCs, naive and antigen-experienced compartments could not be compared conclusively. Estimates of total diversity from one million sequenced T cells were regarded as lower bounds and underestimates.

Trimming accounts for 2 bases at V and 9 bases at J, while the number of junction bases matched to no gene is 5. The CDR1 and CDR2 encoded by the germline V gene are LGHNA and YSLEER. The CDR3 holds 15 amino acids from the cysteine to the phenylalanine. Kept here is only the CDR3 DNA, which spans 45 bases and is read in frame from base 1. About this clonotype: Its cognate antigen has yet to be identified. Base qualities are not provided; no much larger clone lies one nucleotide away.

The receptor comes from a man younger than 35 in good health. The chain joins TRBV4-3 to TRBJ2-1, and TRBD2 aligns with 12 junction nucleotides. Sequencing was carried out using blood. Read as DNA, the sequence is TGCGCCAGCAGCCAACTAGCGGGGGGGCGTGGTGAGCAGTTCTTC. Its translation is CASSQLAGGRGEQFF.